The T cell receptor beta chain under discussion was sequenced for a study of follicular helper T cells after annual influenza vaccination. TCRB sequencing was done at Survey resolution level. Measured with immunoSEQ multiplex PCR; TCRdb has only the in-frame clones, and not every one. In the table there are some 12,000 clones, 60% to 80% of which are singletons. Regarding time point: 2015-2016 season, pre-vaccination. The CDR3 extends over 13 amino acids. Unmatched junction bases numbered 9, after V lost 8 bases and J lost 6 bases. The sequenced sample was CXCR5+ CD38- circulating T follicular helper cells from blood, obtained on the day of influenza vaccination. Subset meaning: circulating Tfh, non-naive CD4+CXCR5+PD-1+ (ICOS+CD38+ or ICOS-CD38-). The J gene is TRBJ2-7, the V gene TRBV5-7; 9 bases line up with TRBD1. TRBV5-7 is annotated as an ORF whose role is uncertain. The clonotype originates from an adult who received the influenza vaccine. CDR3 amino acids: CASRRQGVGEQYF. Written as DNA, the CDR3 is TGTGCCAGTAGAAGACAGGGGGTCGGCGAGCAGTACTTC.